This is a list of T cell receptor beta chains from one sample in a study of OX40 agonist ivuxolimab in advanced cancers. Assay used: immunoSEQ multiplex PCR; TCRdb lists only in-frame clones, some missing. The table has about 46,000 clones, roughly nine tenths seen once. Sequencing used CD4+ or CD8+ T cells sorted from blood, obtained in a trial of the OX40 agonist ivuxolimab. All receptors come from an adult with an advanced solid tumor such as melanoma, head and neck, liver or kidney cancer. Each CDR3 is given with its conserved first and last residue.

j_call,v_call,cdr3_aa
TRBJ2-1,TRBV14,CASSQDPRELLNNEQFF
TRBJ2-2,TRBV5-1,CASSLALQGTFTGELFF
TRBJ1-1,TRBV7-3,CASSSTGATEAFF
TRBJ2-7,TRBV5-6,CASSLGLPAYEQYF
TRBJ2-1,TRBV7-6,CASSQYTGDNEQFF
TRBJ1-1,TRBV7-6,CASSPTGGGMGTEAFF
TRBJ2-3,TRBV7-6,CASSLVTSGSTDTQYF
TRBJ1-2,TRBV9,CASSARKGDYGYTF
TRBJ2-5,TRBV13,CASSLGLAETQYF
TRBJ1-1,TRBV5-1,CASSLSGITEAFF
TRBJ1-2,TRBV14,CASSQEVDTVYGYTF
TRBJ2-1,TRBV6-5,CASSPPPEGANEQFF
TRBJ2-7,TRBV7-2,CASSPTGAGGSYEQYF
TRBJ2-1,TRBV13,CASSLGRGNEQFF
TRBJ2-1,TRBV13,CASSLGTSGGLGEQFF
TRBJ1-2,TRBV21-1,CASSKARTTTGDYGYTF
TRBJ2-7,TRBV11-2,CASSSEAVGYEQYF
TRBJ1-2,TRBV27,CASSLSQGTYGYTF
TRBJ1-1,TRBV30,CASRRNTEAFF
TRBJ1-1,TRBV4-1,CASSPGWNTEAFF
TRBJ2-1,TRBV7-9,CASSSRSSDLDEQFF
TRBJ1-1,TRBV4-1,CASSQDSPSRAEAFF
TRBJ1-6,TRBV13,CASSLRGHLNSPLHF
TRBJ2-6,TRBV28,CASRPGGARAGANVLTF
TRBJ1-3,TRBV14,CASSQETGLGNTIYF
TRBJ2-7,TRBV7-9,CASSADRVEYEQYF
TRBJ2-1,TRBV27,CASSNQGGGLEQFF
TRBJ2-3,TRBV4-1,CASSHSAATDTQYF
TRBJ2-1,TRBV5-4,CASSLEHPMDDEQFF
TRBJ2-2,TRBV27,CASGEYANTGELFF
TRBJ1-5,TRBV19,CASSLWGSNQPQHF
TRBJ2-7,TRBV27,CASSLNWRAYEQYF
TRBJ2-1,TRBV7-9,CASSPERTSGGNEQFF
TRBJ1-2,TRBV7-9,CASKRPLGVHYGYTF
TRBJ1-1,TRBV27,CASSWTPNTEAFF
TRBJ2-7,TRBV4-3,CASSQDRPYEQYF
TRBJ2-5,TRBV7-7,CASSRGDSQETQYF
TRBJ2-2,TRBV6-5,CASSSGLAQNTGELFF
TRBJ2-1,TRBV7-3,CASSHQGEGNEQFF
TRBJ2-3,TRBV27,CATQPGLATGTRTQYF
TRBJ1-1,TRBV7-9,CASSLTGSEAFF
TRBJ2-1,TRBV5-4,CASSGDWAGSYNEQFF
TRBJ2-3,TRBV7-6,CASSFGTGAGDTQYF
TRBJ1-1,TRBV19,CASSWTGVNTEAFF
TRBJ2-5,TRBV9,CASSVVAPAGKTQYF
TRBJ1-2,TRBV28,CASSLLAGGRYGYTF
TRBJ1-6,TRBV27,CASSWGNNSPLHF
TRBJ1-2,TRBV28,CASSLFTGTPSGYTF
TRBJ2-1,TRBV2,CASNGGYNEQFF
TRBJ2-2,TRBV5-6,CASSFGLGELFF
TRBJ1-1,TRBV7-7,CASSLARQGTGGGTEAFF
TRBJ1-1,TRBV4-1,CASKDRVATEAFF
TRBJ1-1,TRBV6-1,CASSQDLLILGVNTEAFF
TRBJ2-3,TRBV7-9,CASSPGTGSNDTQYF
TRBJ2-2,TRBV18,CASSPLGLAEIVVNTGELFF